Presented here are 8 T cell receptor beta chains from one specimen sequenced in a study of cytomegalovirus exposure and HLA in healthy donors. It was with 60 Vbeta and 13 Jbeta primers that the PCR ran. Repertoires were generated with immunoSEQ multiplex PCR, while TCRdb's copy carries only in-frame clones and drops some. This sample carries approximately 220,000 clones, approximately 79% of them seen once, and the ten largest clones take 0.2% to 0.25%. The sequenced sample consisted of PBMCs. The receptors were gathered from a girl aged 2-9 years in good health and CMV-seronegative.

The V gene is TRBV2, the J gene TRBJ1-6, with TRBD1 as a possible D gene (6 bases). Germline V gene data show CDR1 as SNHLY and CDR2 as FYNNEI. V was shortened by 5 bases and J by 13 bases, with 18 bases between the two germline ends. This CDR3 has 14 residues. The CDR3 sequence is CASSLQGSDSPLHF. The CDR3 coding sequence is TGTGCCAGCAGTTTACAGGGATCGGATAGCCCCCTCCACTTT.

The chain has TRBV4-1 and TRBJ1-1, with 9 nucleotides matching TRBD1. The length of the CDR3 is 15 residues. The V gene's germline CDR1 is MGHRA and CDR2 YSYEKL. The trim removed 1 base at V and 5 bases at J, leaving 5 bases unmatched. CDR3 sequence (DNA): TGCGCCAGCAGCCAAGGGACAGGGGACGGGACTGAAGCTTTCTTT. The encoded protein is CASSQGTGDGTEAFF.

A word on this clone: At one of its ends the junction is not consistent with the germline gene, which may arise from a read error. The chain has TRBV7-9 and TRBJ1-1; D might be TRBD1 (6 bases). The CDR3 consists of 14 residues. Germline V gives CDR1 SEHNR, CDR2 FQNEAQ (reference sequence). CDR3 sequence (DNA): TGTGCCAACAGCTTTAGGACAGCGAACACTGAAGCTTTCTTT. Translation: CANSFRTANTEAFF.

The chain recombines TRBV4-1 with TRBJ2-2; 9 nucleotides agree with TRBD2. From germline, CDR1 is MGHRA and CDR2 YSYEKL. CDR3 length: 16 amino acids. Trimming took 2 bases from V and 2 from J; bases not matched to a gene: 3. CDR3 sequence reads: CASSQLRGGNTGELFF. The CDR3 DNA is TGCGCCAGCAGCCAACTGCGGGGGGGTAACACCGGGGAGCTGTTTTTT.

The chain recombines TRBV5-4 with TRBJ2-1; D remains ambiguous. The V gene lost 3 bases and the J gene lost 5 bases, with 3 bases spanning the gap. Germline CDR1 and CDR2: SGHNT and YYREEE (reference sequence). CDR3 size: 11 residues. This CDR3 is CASSSDNEQFF. CDR3 nucleotide sequence: TGTGCCAGCAGCTCGGACAATGAGCAGTTCTTC.

This clone was seen a few times. The chain combines TRBV28 with TRBJ2-3, with a tentative D call TRBD2 (7 bases). V was shortened by 5 bases and J by 1 base, with 10 bases between the two germline ends. The germline CDR1 and CDR2 sequences are MDHEN and SYDVKM. The CDR3 is 14 residues long. CDR3 region: CASSRGAGTDTQYF. For the CDR3, the DNA is TGTGCCAGCAGTCGGGGGGCTGGCACAGATACGCAGTATTTT.

This clone was observed once. The V call is TRBV5-1, the J call TRBJ2-5; 8 bases align to TRBD2. The J segment lost 4 bases and the V segment lost 5 bases, leaving 10 bases of the junction unmatched. This CDR3 has 15 amino acids. CDR1 and CDR2 from the germline V gene are SGHRS and YFSETQ. CDR3 in amino acids: CASRPTREGLETQYF. The CDR3 nucleotides are TGCGCCAGCAGACCCACCCGGGAGGGCCTAGAGACCCAGTACTTC. Full variable domain (outside the CDR3, taken from reference TRBV5-1 and TRBJ2-5): KAGVTQTPRYLIKTRGQQVTLSCSPISGHRSVSWYQQTPGQGLQFLFEYFSETQRNKGNFPGRFSGRQFSNSRSEMNVSTLELGDSALYLCASRPTREGLETQYFGPGTRLLVL.

V usage is TRBV7-9 and J usage is TRBJ1-1, with 8 bases identical to TRBD1. V was pared by 5 bases and J by 0 bases, with 17 bases of the junction left unmatched. CDR1 and CDR2 from the germline V gene are SEHNR and FQNEAQ (reference sequence). This CDR3 spans 19 amino acids. This CDR3 reads CASSPTGGQGYGMNTEAFF. The CDR3 DNA follows: TGTGCCAGCAGCCCTACAGGAGGACAGGGATACGGTATGAACACTGAAGCTTTCTTT.